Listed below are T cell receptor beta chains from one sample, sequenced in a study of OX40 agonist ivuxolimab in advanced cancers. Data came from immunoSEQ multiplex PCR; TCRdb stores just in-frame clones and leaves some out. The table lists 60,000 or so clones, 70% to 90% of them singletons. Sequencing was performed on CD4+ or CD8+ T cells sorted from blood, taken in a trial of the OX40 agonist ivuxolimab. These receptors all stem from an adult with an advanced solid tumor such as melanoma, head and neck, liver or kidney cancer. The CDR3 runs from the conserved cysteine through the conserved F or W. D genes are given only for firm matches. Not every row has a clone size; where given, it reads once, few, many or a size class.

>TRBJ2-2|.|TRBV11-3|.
TGTGCCAGCAGCCGAGTACAGGGCAACACCGGGGAGCTGTTTTTT
CASSRVQGNTGELFF
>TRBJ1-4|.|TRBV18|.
TGTGCCAGCTCAAACCCAACTAATGAAAAACTGTTTTTT
CASSNPTNEKLFF
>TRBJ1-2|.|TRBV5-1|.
TGCGCCAGCGGCTTGGACGGAGTCTATGGCTACACCTTC
CASGLDGVYGYTF
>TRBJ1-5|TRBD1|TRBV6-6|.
TGTGCCACCGGACAGGCTCAAGGAAATCAGCCCCAGCATTTT
CATGQAQGNQPQHF
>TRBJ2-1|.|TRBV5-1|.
TGCGCCAGCAGCTTGACACAGATTACGAATGAGCAGTTCTTC
CASSLTQITNEQFF
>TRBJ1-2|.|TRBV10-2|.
TGCGCCAGCAGTTCCGGGACGGGGGTAGGGGGAACCTTC
CASSSGTGVGGTF
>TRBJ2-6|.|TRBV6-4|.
TGTGCCACCTCAGCCTTCTCTGGGGCCAACGTCCTGACTTTC
CATSAFSGANVLTF
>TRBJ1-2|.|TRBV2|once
TGTGCCAGCAGGGGACAAACGACTAACTATGGCTACACCTTC
CASRGQTTNYGYTF
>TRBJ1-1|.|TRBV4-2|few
TGTGCCAGCAGCCAAGGGGGGCTGGGGGAGACTGAAGCTTTCTTT
CASSQGGLGETEAFF
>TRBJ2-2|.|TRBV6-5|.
TGTGCCAGCAGGCAACAGGGAACCGGGGAGCTGTTTTTT
CASRQQGTGELFF
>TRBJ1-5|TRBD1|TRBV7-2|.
TGTGCCAGCAGCTTGGTGACAGGGGGCCTGGACCCAAATCAGCCCCAGCATTTT
CASSLVTGGLDPNQPQHF
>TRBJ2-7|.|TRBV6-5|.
TGTGCCAGCAGTTACGAGGCAGGGGTTACCTACGAGCAGTACTTC
CASSYEAGVTYEQYF
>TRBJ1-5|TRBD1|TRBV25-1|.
TGTGCCAGCTCCGACTCGGACAGGGCGGATCAGCCCCAGCATTTT
CASSDSDRADQPQHF
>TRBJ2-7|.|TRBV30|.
TGTGCCTGGAGTGTAGGGTACGAGCAGTACTTC
CAWSVGYEQYF
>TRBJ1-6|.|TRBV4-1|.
TGCGCCAGCAGCCGTGTCGAACGGGATAATTCACCCCTCCACTTT
CASSRVERDNSPLHF
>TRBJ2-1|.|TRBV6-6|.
TGTGCCAGCAGGCGAAACAGGGAAAGCTACAATGAGCAGTTCTTC
CASRRNRESYNEQFF
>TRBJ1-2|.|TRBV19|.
TGTGCCAGTAGTATCGGAGGGAGTTACTATGGCTACACCTTC
CASSIGGSYYGYTF